This TCR beta chain was obtained from a study of CD8+ T cells in alopecia areata listed by TCRdb under 2018. Describing the broader study: The treated patients took part in an open-label pilot trial in which moderate-to-severe alopecia areata was treated with oral tofacitinib at 5 to 10 mg twice daily. Tofacitinib was given for 6 to 18 months, followed by 6 months of follow-up off drug to assess delayed response and recurrence. The SALT score, which quantifies the percentage of affected scalp surface area, was used to measure disease severity in treated patients. In both human patients and the C3H/HeJ mouse model, the study applied high-throughput TCRbeta sequencing to look at T cell clonal expansion in alopecia areata. Human TCRbeta sequencing covered scalp tissue and sorted CD4+ and CD8+ peripheral blood T cells from patchy and totalis/universalis alopecia areata patients and healthy controls. Patients on tofacitinib were biopsied at baseline and after 4 and 24 weeks of treatment, and several of the patients also had a later scalp biopsy. Clonality in the scalp was compared among normal scalp (n=4), patchy alopecia areata scalp (n=8), and alopecia totalis/universalis scalp (n=8). RNA was obtained with the PAXgene miRNA kit for fixed scalp, the miRNeasy kit for PBMCs, and the RNeasy kit for mouse skin. Amplification of TCRbeta CDR3 regions was done by immunoSEQ multiplex PCR using 35 Vbeta forward primers and 13 Jbeta reverse primers. Summary of the overall study and its limitations: TCR sequences shared between patients were less clear than in mice, possibly partly because of HLA diversity in the patient population. During tofacitinib treatment, many expanded lesional clones stuck around in both scalp and blood, and this persistence may partly explain why relapse happens after treatment is stopped. Tofacitinib significantly decreased scalp clonality and the number of expanded CD8+ clones among the top 100 scalp clones. Because the treated cohort was small and had only one nonresponder, larger studies are needed to examine links between baseline CD8+ expansion and response. Compared with normal scalp, lesional scalp had higher clonality and more expanded CD8+ clones, particularly in alopecia totalis/universalis, a pattern that suggests antigenic drive. Scalp TCR repertoire analysis is complicated because resident alphabeta T cells in normal human skin are also sequenced, whereas mouse skin is dominated by gammadelta T cells.

The sample's time point label is to be understood as: 24 weeks on oral tofacitinib. This specimen's treatment or condition label, interpreted: oral pan-JAK inhibitor, 5-10 mg twice daily. Peripheral blood and lesional scalp punch biopsies were obtained from patients with alopecia areata. PBMCs were separated by density centrifugation and stained for CD3, CD4 and CD8, after which CD4+ and CD8+ T cells were sorted on a FACSAria. A remark on this clone: Its antigen is unknown. Base qualities are not at hand, and no much larger clone is one base apart.

From the cysteine up to the phenylalanine, the CDR3 has a length of 13 residues. The only DNA kept is the CDR3, 39 bases in frame from the first base. From the germline V gene, CDR1 is SGHRS and CDR2 is YFSETQ. V was cut back by 1 base and J by 8 bases, leaving a gap of 12 bases between them. Library preparation was by the immunoSEQ multiplex PCR assay. RNA was extracted from all samples and reverse transcribed into cDNA, which served as template for TCR sequencing. First-strand cDNA was synthesized using SuperScript III with a 2:1 mix of oligo-dT and random hexamers. A synthetic immune receptor repertoire was used to gauge amplification bias, and whatever bias remained was removed computationally. In the paper's pipeline: Raw reads were preprocessed to remove errors, and CDR3 was defined by IMGT conventions from the conserved cysteine to phenylalanine. Clonality was calculated as 1 minus Shannon entropy normalized by log2 of the number of productive unique TCRs. CD4 or CD8 identity of scalp clones was inferred by cross-referencing scalp TCRbeta sequences with sorted blood CD4 and CD8 repertoires. Sourced from immuneACCESS, this table was stored by TCRdb with only in-frame sequences that have V and J called. A share of the clones is absent; for the studies checked, an unresolved V gene accounts for under half, and the remainder has no known explanation. The V and J calls and clone size were taken over from that table, and D and trimming were inferred from the DNA. Across this sample there are approximately 110,000 clones, with around 50% seen only once. 9% to 15% of the sample belongs to the ten largest clones.

Sequencing used CD8+ T cells sorted from blood, obtained at week 24, from a patient treated with tofacitinib. Here the chain combines TRBV5-1 and TRBJ1-2; TRBD1 is a weak D gene call, 5 bases matching. The TCR comes from a human donor with alopecia areata. The DNA sequence reads TGCGCCAGCAGCTTGCAAGGGGCGAGGGGCTACACCTTC. The translation is CASSLQGARGYTF.